This T cell receptor beta chain was sequenced in a study of tumor T cells in aggressive B-cell lymphoma. Only in-frame clones appear in the TCRdb table, and some are missing; sequencing was by immunoSEQ multiplex PCR. The sample includes about 1,600 clones, about 90% of them seen just once. This CDR3 has 16 amino acids. Unmatched junction bases numbered 7, after V lost 4 bases and J lost 1 base. Looked up from germline, CDR1 is SGDLS and CDR2 is YYNGEE. The rearrangement joins TRBV9 to TRBJ2-3, with 9 bases matching TRBD1. Material for sequencing was tumor tissue. This clonotype originated in an adult with diffuse large B cell lymphoma. The DNA for the CDR3 is TGTGCCAGCAGCCCACCCGGGACAGGGCGCACAGATACGCAGTATTTT. It translates to CASSPPGTGRTDTQYF.